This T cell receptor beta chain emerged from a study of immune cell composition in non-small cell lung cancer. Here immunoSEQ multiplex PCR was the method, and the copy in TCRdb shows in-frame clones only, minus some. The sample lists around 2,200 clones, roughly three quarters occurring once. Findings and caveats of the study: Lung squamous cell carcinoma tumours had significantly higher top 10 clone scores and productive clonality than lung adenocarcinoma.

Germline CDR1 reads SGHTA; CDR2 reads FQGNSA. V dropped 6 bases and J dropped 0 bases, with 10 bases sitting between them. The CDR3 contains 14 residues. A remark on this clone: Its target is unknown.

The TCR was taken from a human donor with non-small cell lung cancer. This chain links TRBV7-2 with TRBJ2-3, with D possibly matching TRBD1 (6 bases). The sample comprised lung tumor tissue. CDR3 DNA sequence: TGTGCCAGCAGGCCCGGACAGAGCACAGATACGCAGTATTTT. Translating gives CASRPGQSTDTQYF.